Presented here are 10 T cell receptor beta chains from one specimen sequenced in a study of metastatic and nonmetastatic thyroid tumors. TCRdb re-called clones from the PCR reads using MiXCR. The table records roughly 20,000 clones, under 30% of them present only once. Treatment of any kind had been given to no patient before thyroid surgery. Specimen: tumor tissue. The source of these receptors is a female donor with papillary thyroid cancer or a benign thyroid nodule (not recorded which). Some clones in this sample may be carry-over from other donors' samples.

V and J are TRBV5-1 and TRBJ2-7, with TRBD2 matching over 7 bases. This CDR3 is built from 16 residues. CDR1 and CDR2 from the germline V gene are SGHRS and YFSETQ. J lost 1 base, V lost 4 bases, and 11 bases had no gene match. Here the CDR3 reads CASSPEQLARSYEQYF. CDR3 DNA: TGCGCCAGCAGCCCCGAACAACTAGCGAGGTCCTACGAGCAGTACTTC.

V is TRBV7-2 and J is TRBJ2-7; TRBD2 might be the D (5 bases). Trimming shortened V by 5 bases and J by 0 bases, and 11 bases separated the two germline ends. CDR3 length: 14 residues. The germline V gene encodes CDR1 SGHTA and CDR2 FQGNSA. The CDR3 nucleotides read TGTGCCAGCAGCCTCGGACTCGGCTCCTACGAGCAGTACTTC. Translation: CASSLGLGSYEQYF.

V and J are TRBV28 and TRBJ2-3; the D gene is possibly TRBD2 (6 bases). The CDR3 runs 14 residues. CDR1 MDHEN and CDR2 SYDVKM come from the germline V gene. V lost 5 bases, J lost 6 bases, and 15 bases lay in between. The CDR3 reads CASSTGLRSDTQYF. The CDR3 DNA sequence: TGTGCCAGCAGTACGGGACTTCGCTCGGATACGCAGTATTTT.

This clone was picked up many times. The chain joins TRBV7-3 to TRBJ2-5; 11 positions agree with TRBD2. The junction had 4 bases not matched to a gene; V was cut back by 2 bases and J by 2 bases. This CDR3 is built from 16 residues. Germline CDR1 is SGHTA and CDR2 is FQGTGA. The CDR3 sequence: CASSLSVAGGQETQYF. CDR3 bases: TGTGCCAGCAGCTTATCGGTAGCGGGAGGGCAAGAGACCCAGTACTTC.

The chain recombines TRBV28 with TRBJ1-2; no clear D. Germline CDR1 reads MDHEN; CDR2 reads SYDVKM. The CDR3 is 13 amino acids. V dropped 5 bases and J dropped 4 bases, with 11 bases sitting between them. The CDR3: CASSLSVAYGYTF. DNA of the CDR3: TGTGCCAGCAGTCTCTCGGTGGCCTATGGCTACACCTTC.

This clone has ten or more counts. This same CDR3 is encoded by further DNA sequences in the sample. This chain connects TRBV5-1 to TRBJ2-5; no clear D. Germline assignment: CDR1 SGHRS and CDR2 YFSETQ. The CDR3 is made up of 13 amino acids. The V end was cut by 0 bases, the J end by 2 bases, with 5 bases between. CDR3 loop: CASSLGRQETQYF. In DNA form, the CDR3 reads TGCGCCAGCAGCTTGGGGCGTCAAGAGACCCAGTACTTC. Filled out from reference TRBV5-1 and TRBJ2-5, the complete variable domain reads KAGVTQTPRYLIKTRGQQVTLSCSPISGHRSVSWYQQTPGQGLQFLFEYFSETQRNKGNFPGRFSGRQFSNSRSEMNVSTLELGDSALYLCASSLGRQETQYFGPGTRLLVL.

This clone is judged medium-sized. The chain has TRBV7-2 and TRBJ1-5; 7 bases fit TRBD1. The CDR3 loop spans 15 amino acids. J was trimmed by 4 bases and V by 2 bases; bases with no gene match: 5. Per germline, CDR1 SGHTA and CDR2 FQGNSA. The CDR3 protein is CASSLFPTGNQPQHF. CDR3 in DNA: TGTGCCAGCAGCTTATTTCCGACAGGGAATCAGCCCCAGCATTTT.

As to this clone: A much larger clone lies one base from this, so it may be a read error. The rearrangement links TRBV30 to TRBJ2-2; D tentatively fits TRBD1 or TRBD2 (5 bases each). The CDR3 loop spans 13 amino acids. The germline V and J ends were trimmed by 2 bases and 9 bases, with 13 bases remaining between them. Germline V gene lookup returns CDR1 GTSNPN and CDR2 SVGIG (reference sequence). The CDR3 sequence: CAWSRGDAWELFF. In DNA form, the CDR3 reads TGTGCCTGGAGTAGAGGGGACGCCTGGGAGCTGTTTTTT.

This chain uses TRBV19 with TRBJ1-2; 8 bases align to TRBD1. J gave up 7 bases and V 5 bases, and 9 bases lay outside the gene matches. CDR3 length: 14 residues. Germline V lookup: CDR1 LNHDA, CDR2 SQIVND (reference sequence). The CDR3 loop is CASSSTDRASGYTF. CDR3 sequence (DNA): TGTGCCAGTAGTTCCACGGACAGGGCCTCTGGCTACACCTTC.

The chain joins TRBV28 to TRBJ2-7, with TRBD2 as a possible D gene (6 bases). The CDR3 totals 16 residues. The V end lost 6 bases, the J end lost 0 bases, and 18 bases lay between the germline ends. The V gene's germline CDR1 is MDHEN and CDR2 SYDVKM. The CDR3 DNA reads as TGTGCCAGCAGCCAGCCGGGACTGATAAGCTCCTACGAGCAGTACTTC. It is translated as CASSQPGLISSYEQYF.